This entry lists 14 T cell receptor beta chains sequenced from one sample in a study of molecular identifiers for immune sequencing clone quantification (dated by TCRdb to 2016 to 2019). Library preparation was by PCR. The data were produced on a NextSeq 500. Through fastp at Q25 and MiXCR, TCRdb rebuilt clones from the public reads, retaining in-frame beta chains. Rows are unified per CDR3 protein, each entry keeping the most common DNA and genes. This sample gives roughly 300,000 distinct CDR3 sequences in total; about 22% of them show up just once. The ten largest clones take up around 0.76% of the sample. The sample consisted of naive CD8+ T cells from blood, with Jurkat cell RNA spiked in. The cell subset or site label, as the study defines it: FACS-sorted CD8+CD4-CCR7+CD45RA+ naive T cells. The origin of the receptors is a human donor in good health. Some libraries in this study had Jurkat cell RNA spiked in.

Points on this clonotype: The junction and the germline gene differ at one end; a read error may be behind it. The chain combines TRBV6-1 with TRBJ2-5; D gene uncertain. Germline assignment: CDR1 MNHNS and CDR2 SASEGT. The CDR3 has 12 amino acids. The CDR3 spells CACRGLQETQYF. For the CDR3, the DNA is TGTGCCTGCAGAGGCCTCCAAGAGACCCAGTACTTC.

The chain couples TRBV27 to TRBJ1-5; D is uncertain. With 4 bases removed from V and 5 bases from J, the gap between germline ends came to 18 bases. Germline CDR1 reads MNHEY; CDR2 reads SMNVEV (reference sequence). The CDR3 length is 16 residues. This CDR3 is CASSSLETLIHQPQHF. The DNA for the CDR3 is TGTGCCAGCAGTTCCCTGGAGACACTGATACATCAGCCCCAGCATTTT.

At least ten counts were recorded for this clonotype. The J gene is TRBJ2-1, the V gene TRBV6-5; 10 positions agree with TRBD2. Germline CDR1 and CDR2: MNHEY and SVGAGI. The J segment lost 10 bases and the V segment lost 4 bases, leaving 4 bases of the junction unmatched. The CDR3 is 13 residues long. CDR3: CASSLAGGGEQFF. The DNA for the CDR3 is TGTGCCAGCAGTTTAGCGGGAGGAGGGGAGCAGTTCTTC.

The chain uses TRBV3-1 and TRBJ2-7, with D hard to call. Germline V gene sequence: CDR1 LGHDT, CDR2 YNNKEL (reference sequence). V lost 1 base to trimming and J lost 5 bases, with 15 bases between them. This CDR3 is 15 amino acids long. The CDR3: CASSQGASAGDEQYF. The CDR3 DNA follows: TGTGCCAGCAGCCAAGGGGCCTCGGCAGGCGACGAGCAGTACTTC.

This clonotype was detected a few times. The rearrangement joins TRBV27 to TRBJ1-1; no definite D call. Between the trimmed V and J ends, which lost 6 bases and 2 bases, there was a span of 10 bases. Germline V gene data show CDR1 as MNHEY and CDR2 as SMNVEV (reference sequence). This CDR3 comprises 13 residues. CDR3 sequence: CASRIGYNTEAFF. The CDR3 DNA sequence: TGTGCCAGCAGGATCGGGTATAACACTGAAGCTTTCTTT.

In DNA form, the CDR3 reads TGTGCCAGTAGTACCTGGACTGAAGCTAACTATGGCTACACCTTC. Its translation: CASSTWTEANYGYTF. This chain connects TRBV19 to TRBJ1-2; D uncertain. The CDR3 has 15 residues. Trimming pared 4 bases from V and 0 bases from J, leaving 12 bases between. Germline values: CDR1 LNHDA, CDR2 SQIVND (reference sequence).

This clonotype has just one count. This may stem from a read error, because a much larger clone lies one nucleotide away. This sequence joins TRBV28 and TRBJ1-1; D uncertain. V lost 7 bases and J lost 0, with 18 bases in between. There are 16 residues in the CDR3. Germline V gene data show CDR1 as MDHEN and CDR2 as SYDVKM. CDR3 region: CASNAAEVLMNTEAFF. The DNA for the CDR3 is TGTGCCAGCAATGCGGCCGAGGTCTTGATGAACACTGAAGCTTTCTTT.

Regarding this clonotype: Since a much larger clone is just one base distant, this may be a read error. The gene calls are TRBV7-6 and TRBJ2-3; 13 nucleotides line up with TRBD2. CDR3 length: 16 amino acids. Germline CDR1 SGHVS, CDR2 FNYEAQ. Written as DNA, the CDR3 is TGTGCCAGCAGCTTAGGAACTAGCGGGAGGGCAGATACGCAGTGTTTT. Translation gives CASSLGTSGRADTQCF.

This clonotype came up many times. CDR3 coding DNA: TGTGCCAGCACCCCGGACCAAGAGACCCAGTACTTC. This sequence encodes CASTPDQETQYF. The chain links TRBV5-4 to TRBJ2-5; D is undetermined. This CDR3 is 12 amino acids long. V lost 6 bases and J lost 0, with 6 bases in between. Germline CDR1 SGHNT, CDR2 YYREEE (reference sequence). Complete variable domain (other parts from reference TRBV5-4 and TRBJ2-5): ETGVTQSPTHLIKTRGQQVTLRCSSQSGHNTVSWYQQALGQGPQFIFQYYREEENGRGNFPPRFSGLQFPNYSSELNVNALELDDSALYLCASTPDQETQYFGPGTRLLVL.

This clonotype was counted many times. The chain links TRBV24-1 to TRBJ1-5; perhaps TRBD1 as D (5 bases). This CDR3 is built from 14 residues. Germline values: CDR1 KGHDR, CDR2 SFDVKD. V was cut by 2 bases and J by 1 base, with 5 bases left in between. The CDR3 region has the DNA TGTGCCACCAGTGATTGGGACAGCAATCAGCCCCAGCATTTT. Protein sequence: CATSDWDSNQPQHF.

In the case of this clonotype: Its ends do not fully match the called genes, so a read error is possible. V gene TRBV6-6 combines with J gene TRBJ2-7; D is possibly TRBD1 or TRBD2 (5 bases each). The CDR3 covers 18 residues. The germline V gene encodes CDR1 MNHNY and CDR2 SVGAGI (reference sequence). In DNA, the CDR3 is TGTGCCAGCGGTTACTCCGGAATCATAAACTGGGACGGCGGAGAGGAAGGCTTC. It translates to CASGYSGIINWDGGEEGF.

This clonotype was found many times. V and J are TRBV20-1 and TRBJ2-7; 9 nucleotides agree with TRBD2. Germline values: CDR1 DFQATT, CDR2 SNEGSKA (reference sequence). The junction had 2 bases not matched to a gene; V was cut back by 0 bases and J by 2 bases. The CDR3 runs to 14 residues. The CDR3 sequence: CSARELAGTYEQYF. Written as DNA, the CDR3 is TGCAGTGCTAGAGAACTAGCGGGCACCTACGAGCAGTACTTC.

At least ten counts were recorded for this clonotype. This chain links TRBV20-1 with TRBJ2-5; D remains ambiguous. The CDR3 totals 13 residues. The germline gives CDR1 DFQATT, CDR2 SNEGSKA (reference sequence). The germline V and J ends were trimmed by 4 bases and 1 base, with 10 bases remaining between them. The CDR3: CSANPVFQETQYF. The CDR3 nucleotides are TGCAGTGCTAATCCTGTATTCCAAGAGACCCAGTACTTC.

The gene calls are TRBV7-6 and TRBJ1-3; D is unclear. Trimming pared 5 bases from V and 0 bases from J, leaving 11 bases between. Germline V lookup: CDR1 SGHVS, CDR2 FNYEAQ. The CDR3 has 15 residues. CDR3 loop: CASSPNPSSGNTIYF. The CDR3 DNA sequence: TGTGCCAGCAGCCCCAACCCGAGCTCTGGAAACACCATATATTTT.